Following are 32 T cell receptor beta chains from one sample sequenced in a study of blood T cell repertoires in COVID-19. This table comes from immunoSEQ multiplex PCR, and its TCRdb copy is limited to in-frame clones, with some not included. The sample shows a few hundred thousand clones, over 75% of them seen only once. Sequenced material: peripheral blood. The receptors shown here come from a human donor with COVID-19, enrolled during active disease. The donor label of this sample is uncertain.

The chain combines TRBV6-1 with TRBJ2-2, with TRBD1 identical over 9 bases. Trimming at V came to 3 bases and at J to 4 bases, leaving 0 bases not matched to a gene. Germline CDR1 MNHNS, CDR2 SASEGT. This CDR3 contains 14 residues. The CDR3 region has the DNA TGTGCCAGCAGTGAGGACAGGGGCACCGGGGAGCTGTTTTTT. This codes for CASSEDRGTGELFF.

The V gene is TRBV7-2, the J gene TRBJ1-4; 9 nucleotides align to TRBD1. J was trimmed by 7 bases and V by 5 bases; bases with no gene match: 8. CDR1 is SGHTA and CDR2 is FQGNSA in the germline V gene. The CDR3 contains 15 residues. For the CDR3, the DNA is TGTGCCAGCAGCCAATTCCCGGGACAGGGTGAAAAACTGTTTTTT. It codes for CASSQFPGQGEKLFF.

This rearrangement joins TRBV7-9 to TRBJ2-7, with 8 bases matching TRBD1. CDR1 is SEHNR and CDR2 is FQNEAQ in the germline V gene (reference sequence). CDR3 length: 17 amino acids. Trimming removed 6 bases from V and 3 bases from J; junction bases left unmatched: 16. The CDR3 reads CASRGIGQGNGVYEQYF. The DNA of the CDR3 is TGTGCCAGCAGGGGGATTGGACAGGGCAATGGGGTCTACGAGCAGTACTTC.

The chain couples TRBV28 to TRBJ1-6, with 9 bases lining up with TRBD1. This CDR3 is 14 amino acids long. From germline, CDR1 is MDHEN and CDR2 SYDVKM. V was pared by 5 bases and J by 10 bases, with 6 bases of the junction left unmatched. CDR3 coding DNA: TGTGCCAGCAGTACACAGGGGGCGAGGTCACCCCTCCACTTT. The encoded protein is CASSTQGARSPLHF.

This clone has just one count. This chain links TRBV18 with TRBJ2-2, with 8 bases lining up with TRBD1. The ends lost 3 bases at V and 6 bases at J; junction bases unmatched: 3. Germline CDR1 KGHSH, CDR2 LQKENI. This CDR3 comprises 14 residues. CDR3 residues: CASSPGQGPGELFF. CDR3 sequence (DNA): TGTGCCAGCTCACCTGGACAGGGACCCGGGGAGCTGTTTTTT.

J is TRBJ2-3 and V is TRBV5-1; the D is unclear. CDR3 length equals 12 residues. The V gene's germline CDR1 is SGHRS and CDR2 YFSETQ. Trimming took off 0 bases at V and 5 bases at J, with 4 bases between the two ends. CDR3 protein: CASSLVEDTQYF. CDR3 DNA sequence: TGCGCCAGCAGCTTGGTAGAAGATACGCAGTATTTT. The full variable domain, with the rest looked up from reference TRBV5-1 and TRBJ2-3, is KAGVTQTPRYLIKTRGQQVTLSCSPISGHRSVSWYQQTPGQGLQFLFEYFSETQRNKGNFPGRFSGRQFSNSRSEMNVSTLELGDSALYLCASSLVEDTQYFGPGTRLTVL.

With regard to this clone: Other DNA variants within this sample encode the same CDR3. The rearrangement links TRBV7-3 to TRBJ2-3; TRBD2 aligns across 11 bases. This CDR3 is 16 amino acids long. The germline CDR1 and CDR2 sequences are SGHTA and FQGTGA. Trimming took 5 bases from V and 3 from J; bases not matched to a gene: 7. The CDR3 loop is CASSPLAGGGTDTQYF. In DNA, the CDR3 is TGTGCCAGCAGCCCCCTAGCGGGAGGTGGAACAGATACGCAGTATTTT.

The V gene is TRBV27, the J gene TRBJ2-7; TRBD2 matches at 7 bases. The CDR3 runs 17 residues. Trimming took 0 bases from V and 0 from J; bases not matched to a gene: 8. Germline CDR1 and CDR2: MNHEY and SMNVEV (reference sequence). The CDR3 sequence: CASSLSPGGGSSYEQYF. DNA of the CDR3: TGTGCCAGCAGTTTATCGCCCGGTGGCGGGAGCTCCTACGAGCAGTACTTC.

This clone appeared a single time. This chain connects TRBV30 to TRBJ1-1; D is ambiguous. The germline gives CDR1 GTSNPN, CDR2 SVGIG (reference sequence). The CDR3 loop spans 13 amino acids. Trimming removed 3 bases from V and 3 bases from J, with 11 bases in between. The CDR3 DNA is TGTGCCTGGAGAATGGGCAGAGACACTGAAGCTTTCTTT. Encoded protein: CAWRMGRDTEAFF.

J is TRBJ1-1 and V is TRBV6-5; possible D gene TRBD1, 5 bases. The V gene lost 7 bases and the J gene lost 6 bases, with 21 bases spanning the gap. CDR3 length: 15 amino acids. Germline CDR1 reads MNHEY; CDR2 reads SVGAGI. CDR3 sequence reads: CASTKRRTQYAEAFF. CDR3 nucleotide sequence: TGTGCCAGCACCAAAAGACGGACACAGTACGCTGAAGCTTTCTTT.

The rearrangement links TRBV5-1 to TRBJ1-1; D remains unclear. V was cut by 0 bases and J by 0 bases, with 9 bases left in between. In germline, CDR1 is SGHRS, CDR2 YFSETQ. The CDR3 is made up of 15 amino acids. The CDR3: CASSLGQNMNTEAFF. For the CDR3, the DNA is TGCGCCAGCAGCTTGGGACAAAACATGAACACTGAAGCTTTCTTT.

As DNA, the CDR3 is TGTGCCAGCAGTTTAACGTCCGGGACAGCAAGGACTAACTATGGCTACACCTTC. Protein product: CASSLTSGTARTNYGYTF. This chain connects TRBV27 to TRBJ1-2; 7 bases line up with TRBD1. The trim removed 2 bases at V and 0 bases at J, leaving 12 bases unmatched. Looked up from germline, CDR1 is MNHEY and CDR2 is SMNVEV (reference sequence). This CDR3 contains 18 residues.

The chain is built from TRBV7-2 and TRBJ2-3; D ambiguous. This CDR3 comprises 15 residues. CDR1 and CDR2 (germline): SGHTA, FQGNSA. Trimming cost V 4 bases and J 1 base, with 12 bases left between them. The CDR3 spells CASSSLRTGTDTQYF. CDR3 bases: TGTGCCAGCAGCTCGCTGCGTACGGGCACAGATACGCAGTATTTT.

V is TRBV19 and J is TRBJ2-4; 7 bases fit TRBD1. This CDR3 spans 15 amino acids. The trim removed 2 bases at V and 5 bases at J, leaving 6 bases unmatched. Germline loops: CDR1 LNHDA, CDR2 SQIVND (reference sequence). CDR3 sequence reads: CASSISLGQQNIQYF. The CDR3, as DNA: TGTGCCAGTAGTATAAGTCTGGGACAGCAAAACATTCAGTACTTC.

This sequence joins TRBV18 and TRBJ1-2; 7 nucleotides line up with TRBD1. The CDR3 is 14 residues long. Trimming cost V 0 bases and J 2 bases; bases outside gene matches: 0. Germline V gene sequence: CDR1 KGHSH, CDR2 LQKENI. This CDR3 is CASSPPTGNYGYTF. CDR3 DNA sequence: TGTGCCAGCTCACCACCGACAGGGAACTATGGCTACACCTTC.

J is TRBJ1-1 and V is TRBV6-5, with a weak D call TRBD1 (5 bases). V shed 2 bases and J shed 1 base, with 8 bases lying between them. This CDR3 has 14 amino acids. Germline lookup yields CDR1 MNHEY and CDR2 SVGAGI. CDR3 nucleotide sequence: TGTGCCAGCAGTTACCTTGGACAGAACACTGAAGCTTTCTTT. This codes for CASSYLGQNTEAFF.

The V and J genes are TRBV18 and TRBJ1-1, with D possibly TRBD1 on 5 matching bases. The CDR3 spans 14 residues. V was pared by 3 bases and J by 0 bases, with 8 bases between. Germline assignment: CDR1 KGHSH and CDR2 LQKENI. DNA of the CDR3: TGTGCCAGCTCACCGCAGGGCATGAACACTGAAGCTTTCTTT. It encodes CASSPQGMNTEAFF.

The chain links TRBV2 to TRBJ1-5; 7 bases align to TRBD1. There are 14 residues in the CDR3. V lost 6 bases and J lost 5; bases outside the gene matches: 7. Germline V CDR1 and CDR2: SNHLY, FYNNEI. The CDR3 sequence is CASSGDSPYQPQHF. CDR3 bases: TGTGCCAGCAGCGGGGACAGCCCATATCAGCCCCAGCATTTT. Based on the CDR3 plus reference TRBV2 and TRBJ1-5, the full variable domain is EPEVTQTPSHQVTQMGQEVILRCVPISNHLYFYWYRQILGQKVEFLVSFYNNEISEKSEIFDDQFSVERPDGSNFTLKIRSTKLEDSAMYFCASSGDSPYQPQHFGDGTRLSIL.

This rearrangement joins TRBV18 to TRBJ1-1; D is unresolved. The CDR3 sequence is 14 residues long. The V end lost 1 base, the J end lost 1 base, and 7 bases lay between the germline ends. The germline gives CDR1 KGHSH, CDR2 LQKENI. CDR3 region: CASSPREANTEAFF. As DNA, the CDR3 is TGTGCCAGCTCACCACGGGAGGCGAACACTGAAGCTTTCTTT.

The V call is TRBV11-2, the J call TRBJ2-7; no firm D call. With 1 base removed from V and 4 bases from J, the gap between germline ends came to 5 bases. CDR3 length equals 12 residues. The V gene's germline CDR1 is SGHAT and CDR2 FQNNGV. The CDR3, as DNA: TGTGCCAGCAGCTTAGGTATTTACGAGCAGTACTTC. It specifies CASSLGIYEQYF.

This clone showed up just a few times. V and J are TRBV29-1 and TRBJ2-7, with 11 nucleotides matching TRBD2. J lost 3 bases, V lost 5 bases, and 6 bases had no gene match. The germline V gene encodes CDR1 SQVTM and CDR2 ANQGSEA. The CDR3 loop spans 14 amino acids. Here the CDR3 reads CSVTGLADHYEQYF. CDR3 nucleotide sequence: TGCAGCGTTACGGGACTAGCGGATCACTACGAGCAGTACTTC.

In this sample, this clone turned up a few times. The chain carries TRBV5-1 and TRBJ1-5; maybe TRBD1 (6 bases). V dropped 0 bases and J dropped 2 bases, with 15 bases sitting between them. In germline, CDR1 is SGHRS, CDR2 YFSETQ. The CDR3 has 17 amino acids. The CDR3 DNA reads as TGCGCCAGCAGCTTGGATCCGGGGGGCGCAGGCAATCAGCCCCAGCATTTT. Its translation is CASSLDPGGAGNQPQHF.

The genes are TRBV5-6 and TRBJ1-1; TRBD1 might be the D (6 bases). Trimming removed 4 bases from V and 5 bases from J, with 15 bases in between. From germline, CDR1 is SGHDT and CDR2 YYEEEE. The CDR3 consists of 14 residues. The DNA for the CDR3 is TGTGCCAGCAGCCCCGACAGGATTGGGACTGAAGCTTTCTTT. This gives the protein CASSPDRIGTEAFF.

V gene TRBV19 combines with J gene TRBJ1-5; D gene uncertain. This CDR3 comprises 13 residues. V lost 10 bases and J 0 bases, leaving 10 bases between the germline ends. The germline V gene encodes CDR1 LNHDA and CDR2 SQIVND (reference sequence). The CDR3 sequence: CATTVRSNQPQHF. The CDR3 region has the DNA TGTGCCACTACGGTCCGTAGCAATCAGCCCCAGCATTTT.

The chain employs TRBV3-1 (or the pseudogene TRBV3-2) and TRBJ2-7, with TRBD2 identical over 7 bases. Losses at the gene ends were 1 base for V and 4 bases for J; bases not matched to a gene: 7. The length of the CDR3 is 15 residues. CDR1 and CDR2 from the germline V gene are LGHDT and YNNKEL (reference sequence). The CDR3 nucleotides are TGTGCCAGCAGCCAAGGGATCGCGGGAGTATACGAGCAGTACTTC. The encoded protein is CASSQGIAGVYEQYF.

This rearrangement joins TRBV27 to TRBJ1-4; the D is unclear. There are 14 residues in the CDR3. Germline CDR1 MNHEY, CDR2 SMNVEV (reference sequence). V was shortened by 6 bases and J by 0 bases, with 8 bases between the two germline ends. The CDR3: CASRAGSTNEKLFF. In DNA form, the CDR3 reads TGTGCCAGCAGAGCGGGCTCAACTAATGAAAAACTGTTTTTT.

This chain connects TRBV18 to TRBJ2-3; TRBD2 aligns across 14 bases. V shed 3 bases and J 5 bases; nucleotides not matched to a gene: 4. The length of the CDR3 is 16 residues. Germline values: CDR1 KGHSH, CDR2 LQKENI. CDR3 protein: CASSPGLAGGEDTQYF. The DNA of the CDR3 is TGTGCCAGCTCACCCGGACTAGCGGGAGGTGAAGATACGCAGTATTTT.

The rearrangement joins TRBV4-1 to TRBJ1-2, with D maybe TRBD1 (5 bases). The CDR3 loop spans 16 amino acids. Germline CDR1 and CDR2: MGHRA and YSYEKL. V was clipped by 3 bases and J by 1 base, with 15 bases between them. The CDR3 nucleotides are TGCGCCAGCAGCCAGCGGGACGGATCAGATAACTATGGCTACACCTTC. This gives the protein CASSQRDGSDNYGYTF.

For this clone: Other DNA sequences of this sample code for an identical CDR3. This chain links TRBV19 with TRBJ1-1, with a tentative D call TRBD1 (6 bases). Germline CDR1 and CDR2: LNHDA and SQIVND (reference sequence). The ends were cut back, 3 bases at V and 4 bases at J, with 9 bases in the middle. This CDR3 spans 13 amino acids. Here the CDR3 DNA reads TGTGCCAGTAGTATCCAGGGGAGCACTGAAGCTTTCTTT. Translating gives CASSIQGSTEAFF.

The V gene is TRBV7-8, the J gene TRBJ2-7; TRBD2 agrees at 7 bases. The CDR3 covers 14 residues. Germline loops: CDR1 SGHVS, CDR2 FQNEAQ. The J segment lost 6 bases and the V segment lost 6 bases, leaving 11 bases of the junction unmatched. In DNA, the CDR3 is TGTGCCAGCAGTCCTGGACTAGTCGCCTTCGAGCAGTACTTC. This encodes CASSPGLVAFEQYF.

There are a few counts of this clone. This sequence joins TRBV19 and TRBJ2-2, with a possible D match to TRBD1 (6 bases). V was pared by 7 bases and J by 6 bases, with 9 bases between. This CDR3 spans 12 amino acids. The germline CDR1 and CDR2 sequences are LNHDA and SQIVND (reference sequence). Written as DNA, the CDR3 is TGTGCCAGTAAGGGGGACGCCGGGGAGCTGTTTTTT. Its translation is CASKGDAGELFF.

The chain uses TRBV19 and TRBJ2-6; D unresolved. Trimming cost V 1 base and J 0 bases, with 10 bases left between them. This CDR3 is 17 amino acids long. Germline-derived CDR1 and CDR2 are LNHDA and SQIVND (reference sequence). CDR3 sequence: CASSIADTNSGANVLTF. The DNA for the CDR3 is TGTGCCAGTAGTATAGCTGACACCAACTCTGGGGCCAACGTCCTGACTTTC.